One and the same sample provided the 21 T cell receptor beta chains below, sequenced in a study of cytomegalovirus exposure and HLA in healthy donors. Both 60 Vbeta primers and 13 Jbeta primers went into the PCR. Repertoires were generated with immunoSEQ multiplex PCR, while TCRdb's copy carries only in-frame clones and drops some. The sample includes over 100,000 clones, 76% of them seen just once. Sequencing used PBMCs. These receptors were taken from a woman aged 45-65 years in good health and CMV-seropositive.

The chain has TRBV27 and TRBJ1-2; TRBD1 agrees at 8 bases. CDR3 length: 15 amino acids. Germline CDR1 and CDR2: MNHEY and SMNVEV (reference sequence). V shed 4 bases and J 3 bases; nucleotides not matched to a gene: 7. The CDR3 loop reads CASSSPDRGDYGYTF. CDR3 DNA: TGTGCCAGCAGTTCGCCCGACAGGGGAGACTATGGCTACACCTTC.

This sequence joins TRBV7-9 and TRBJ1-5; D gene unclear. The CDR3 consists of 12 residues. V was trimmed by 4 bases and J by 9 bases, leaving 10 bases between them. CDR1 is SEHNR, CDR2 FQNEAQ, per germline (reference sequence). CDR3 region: CASSSGSMPQHF. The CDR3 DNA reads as TGTGCCAGCAGCTCCGGGAGTATGCCCCAGCATTTT.

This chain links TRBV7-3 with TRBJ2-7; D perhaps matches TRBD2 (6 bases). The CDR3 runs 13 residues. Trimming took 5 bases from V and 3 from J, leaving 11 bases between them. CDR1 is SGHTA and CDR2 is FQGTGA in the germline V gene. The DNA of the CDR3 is TGTGCCAGCAGCCAGGAGGGAAGCTACGAGCAGTACTTC. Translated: CASSQEGSYEQYF.

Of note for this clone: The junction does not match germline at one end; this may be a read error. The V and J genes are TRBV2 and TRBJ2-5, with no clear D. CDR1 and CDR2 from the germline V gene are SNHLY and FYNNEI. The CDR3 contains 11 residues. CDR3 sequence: CASSDQETQYF. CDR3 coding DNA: TGTGCCAGCAGTGACCAGGAGACCCAGTACTTC.

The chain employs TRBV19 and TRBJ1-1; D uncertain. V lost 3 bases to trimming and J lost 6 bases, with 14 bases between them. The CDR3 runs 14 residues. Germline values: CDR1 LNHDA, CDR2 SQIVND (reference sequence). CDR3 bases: TGTGCCAGTAGTATCGGGTCCGGAGCTGCTGAAGCTTTCTTT. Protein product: CASSIGSGAAEAFF.

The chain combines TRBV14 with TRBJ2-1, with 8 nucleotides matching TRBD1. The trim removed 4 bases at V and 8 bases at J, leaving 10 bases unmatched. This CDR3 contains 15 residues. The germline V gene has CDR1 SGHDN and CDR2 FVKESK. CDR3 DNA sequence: TGTGCCAGCAGCCCAGGCCCGACAGGGGTGGATGAGCAGTTCTTC. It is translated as CASSPGPTGVDEQFF.

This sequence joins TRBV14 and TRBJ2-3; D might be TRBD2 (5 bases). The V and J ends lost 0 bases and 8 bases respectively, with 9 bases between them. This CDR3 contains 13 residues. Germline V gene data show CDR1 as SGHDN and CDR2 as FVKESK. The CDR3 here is CASSQEAEGTQYF. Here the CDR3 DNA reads TGTGCCAGCAGCCAAGAAGCAGAGGGTACGCAGTATTTT. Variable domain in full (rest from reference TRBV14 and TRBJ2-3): EAGVTQFPSHSVIEKGQTVTLRCDPISGHDNLYWYRRVMGKEIKFLLHFVKESKQDESGMPNNRFLAERTGGTYSTLKVQPAELEDSGVYFCASSQEAEGTQYFGPGTRLTVL.

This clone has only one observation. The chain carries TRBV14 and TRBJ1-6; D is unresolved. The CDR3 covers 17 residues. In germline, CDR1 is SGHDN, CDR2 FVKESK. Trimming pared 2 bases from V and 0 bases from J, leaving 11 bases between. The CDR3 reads CASSQRLASSYNSPLHF. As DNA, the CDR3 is TGTGCCAGCAGCCAACGCTTGGCTAGCTCCTATAATTCACCCCTCCACTTT.

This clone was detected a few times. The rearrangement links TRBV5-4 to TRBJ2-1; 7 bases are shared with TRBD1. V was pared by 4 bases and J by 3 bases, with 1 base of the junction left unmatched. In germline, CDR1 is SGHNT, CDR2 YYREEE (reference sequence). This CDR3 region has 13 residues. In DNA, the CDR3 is TGTGCCAGCAGCGGGGACAGCTACAATGAGCAGTTCTTC. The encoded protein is CASSGDSYNEQFF. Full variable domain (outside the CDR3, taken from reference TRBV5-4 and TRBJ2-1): ETGVTQSPTHLIKTRGQQVTLRCSSQSGHNTVSWYQQALGQGPQFIFQYYREEENGRGNFPPRFSGLQFPNYSSELNVNALELDDSALYLCASSGDSYNEQFFGPGTRLTVL.

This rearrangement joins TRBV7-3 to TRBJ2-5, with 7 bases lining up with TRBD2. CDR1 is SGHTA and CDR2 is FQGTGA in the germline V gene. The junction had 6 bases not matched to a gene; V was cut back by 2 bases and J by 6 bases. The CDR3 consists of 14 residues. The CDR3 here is CASSLFGGGKTQYF. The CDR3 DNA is TGTGCCAGCAGCTTATTTGGGGGAGGGAAGACCCAGTACTTC.

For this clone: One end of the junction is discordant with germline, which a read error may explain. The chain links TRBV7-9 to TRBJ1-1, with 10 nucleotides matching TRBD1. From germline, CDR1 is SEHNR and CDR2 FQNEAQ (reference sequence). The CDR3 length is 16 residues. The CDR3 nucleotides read TGTTCCAGCAGTCATCCGGGACAGGGGTTGAACACTGAAGCTTTCTTT. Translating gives CSSSHPGQGLNTEAFF.

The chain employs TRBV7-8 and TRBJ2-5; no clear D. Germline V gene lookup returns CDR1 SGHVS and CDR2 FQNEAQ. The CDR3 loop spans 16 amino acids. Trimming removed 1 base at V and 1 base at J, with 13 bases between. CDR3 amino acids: CASSLGYGTIQETQYF. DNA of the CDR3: TGTGCCAGCAGCTTAGGGTATGGCACAATCCAAGAGACCCAGTACTTC.

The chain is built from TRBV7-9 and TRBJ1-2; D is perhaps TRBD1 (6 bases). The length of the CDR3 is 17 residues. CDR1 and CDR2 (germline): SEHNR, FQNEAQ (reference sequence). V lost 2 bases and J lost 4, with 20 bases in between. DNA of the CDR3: TGTGCCAGCAGCTTAACGGCCCCCCCAGGGGACGGCTATGGCTACACCTTC. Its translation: CASSLTAPPGDGYGYTF.

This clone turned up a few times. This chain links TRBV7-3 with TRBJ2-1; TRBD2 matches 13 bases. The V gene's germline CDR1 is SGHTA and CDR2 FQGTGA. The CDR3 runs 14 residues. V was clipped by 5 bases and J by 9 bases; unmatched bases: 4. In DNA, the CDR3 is TGTGCCAGCAGCCCCGGACTAGCGGGAGTTGAGCAGTTCTTC. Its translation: CASSPGLAGVEQFF.

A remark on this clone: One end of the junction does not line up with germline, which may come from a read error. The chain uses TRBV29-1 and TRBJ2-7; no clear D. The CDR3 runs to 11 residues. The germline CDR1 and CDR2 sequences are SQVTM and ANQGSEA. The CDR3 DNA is TGCAGCGTTGAAGGCATCGACGAGCGGTACTTC. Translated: CSVEGIDERYF.

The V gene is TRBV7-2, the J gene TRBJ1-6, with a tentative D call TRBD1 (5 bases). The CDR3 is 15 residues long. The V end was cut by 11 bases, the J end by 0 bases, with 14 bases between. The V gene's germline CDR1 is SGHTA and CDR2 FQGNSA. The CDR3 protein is CASRGGSSYNSPLHF. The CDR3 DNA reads TGTGCCTCGCGGGGCGGGAGCTCCTATAATTCACCCCTCCACTTT.

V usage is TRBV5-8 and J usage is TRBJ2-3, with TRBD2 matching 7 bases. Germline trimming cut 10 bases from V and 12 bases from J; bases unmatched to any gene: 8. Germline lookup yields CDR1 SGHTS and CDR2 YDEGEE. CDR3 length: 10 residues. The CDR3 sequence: CAGRLAAQYF. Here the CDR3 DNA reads TGTGCCGGACGACTAGCTGCACAGTATTTT.

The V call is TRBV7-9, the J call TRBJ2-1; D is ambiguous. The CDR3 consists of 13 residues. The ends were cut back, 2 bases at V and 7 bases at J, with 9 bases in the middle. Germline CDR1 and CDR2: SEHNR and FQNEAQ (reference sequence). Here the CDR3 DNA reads TGTGCCAGCAGCTTAACAGCTTTAAATGAGCAGTTCTTC. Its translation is CASSLTALNEQFF. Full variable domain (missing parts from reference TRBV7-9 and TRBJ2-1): DTGVSQNPRHKITKRGQNVTFRCDPISEHNRLYWYRQTLGQGPEFLTYFQNEAQLEKSRLLSDRFSAERPKGSFSTLEIQRTEQGDSAMYLCASSLTALNEQFFGPGTRLTVL.

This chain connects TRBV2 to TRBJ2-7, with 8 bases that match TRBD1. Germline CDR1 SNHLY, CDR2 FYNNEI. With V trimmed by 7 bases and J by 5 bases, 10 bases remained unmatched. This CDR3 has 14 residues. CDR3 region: CASTRGPTKDEQYF. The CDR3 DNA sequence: TGTGCCAGCACCAGGGGGCCAACAAAGGACGAGCAGTACTTC.

CDR3 residues: CASLRVGLDYEQYF. Here the CDR3 DNA reads TGTGCCAGCCTCCGAGTAGGACTAGACTACGAGCAGTACTTC. The chain joins TRBV6-1 to TRBJ2-7; 7 bases align to TRBD2. The J segment lost 3 bases and the V segment lost 8 bases, leaving 10 bases of the junction unmatched. The CDR3 has 14 amino acids. Germline assignment: CDR1 MNHNS and CDR2 SASEGT.

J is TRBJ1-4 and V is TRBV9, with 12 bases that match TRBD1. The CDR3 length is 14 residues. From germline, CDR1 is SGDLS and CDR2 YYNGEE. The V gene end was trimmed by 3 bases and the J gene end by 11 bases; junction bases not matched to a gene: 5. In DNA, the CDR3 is TGTGCCAGCAGCGCGGGGACAGGGGGCGAGAAACTGTTTTTT. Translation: CASSAGTGGEKLFF.